Listed here is a single TCR beta chain. This sample was taken from a study of OX40 agonist ivuxolimab in advanced cancers. Sequenced by immunoSEQ multiplex PCR; TCRdb stores in-frame clones only, minus some. In the table there are about 80,000 clones, about 81% of which are singletons. V was shortened by 7 bases and J by 5 bases, with 11 bases between the two germline ends. The CDR3 is made up of 13 amino acids. Germline V CDR1 and CDR2: LNHDA, SQIVND (reference sequence). The source was CD4+ or CD8+ T cells sorted from blood, collected in a trial of the OX40 agonist ivuxolimab. The clonotype originates from an adult with an advanced solid tumor such as melanoma, head and neck, liver or kidney cancer. This chain joins TRBV19 and TRBJ1-4; D is possibly TRBD1 (6 bases). The CDR3 reads CASTAQGNEKLFF. CDR3 DNA sequence: TGTGCCAGTACCGCCCAGGGGAATGAAAAACTGTTTTTT.